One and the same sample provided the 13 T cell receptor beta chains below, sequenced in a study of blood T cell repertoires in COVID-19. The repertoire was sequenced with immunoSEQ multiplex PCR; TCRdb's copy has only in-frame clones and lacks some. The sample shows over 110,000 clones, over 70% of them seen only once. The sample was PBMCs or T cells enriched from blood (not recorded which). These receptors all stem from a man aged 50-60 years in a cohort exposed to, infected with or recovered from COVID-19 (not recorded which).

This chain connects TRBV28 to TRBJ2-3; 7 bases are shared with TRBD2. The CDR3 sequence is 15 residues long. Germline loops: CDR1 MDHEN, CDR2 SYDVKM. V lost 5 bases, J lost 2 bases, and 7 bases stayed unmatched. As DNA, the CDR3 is TGTGCCAGCAGTCCCCGGACTAGACCCACAGATACGCAGTATTTT. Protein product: CASSPRTRPTDTQYF.

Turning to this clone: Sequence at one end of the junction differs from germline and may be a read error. The CDR3 here is CASSLDYNMPGATDF. In nucleotides, the CDR3 is TGTGCCAGCAGCTTAGATTACAATATGCCAGGGGCCACAGACTTC. V usage is TRBV7-2 and J usage is TRBJ2-5; D is possibly TRBD1 (6 bases). Germline V gene data show CDR1 as SGHTA and CDR2 as FQGNSA. This CDR3 comprises 15 residues.

The chain's CDR3 is CASSFLEREGSYEQYF. The CDR3 DNA is TGTGCCAGCAGTTTTTTGGAGCGGGAGGGCAGCTACGAGCAGTACTTC. The chain joins TRBV6-5 to TRBJ2-7; 10 bases fit TRBD2. This CDR3 is built from 16 residues. Looked up from germline, CDR1 is MNHEY and CDR2 is SVGAGI. V was pared by 4 bases and J by 3 bases, with 9 bases of the junction left unmatched.

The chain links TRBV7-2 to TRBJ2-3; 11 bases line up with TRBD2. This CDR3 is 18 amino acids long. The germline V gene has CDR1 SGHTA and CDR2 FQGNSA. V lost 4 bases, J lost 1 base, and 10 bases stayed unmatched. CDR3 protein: CASSSLAGGLSRTDTQYF. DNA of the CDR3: TGTGCCAGCAGCTCGCTAGCGGGGGGCCTTAGTCGCACAGATACGCAGTATTTT.

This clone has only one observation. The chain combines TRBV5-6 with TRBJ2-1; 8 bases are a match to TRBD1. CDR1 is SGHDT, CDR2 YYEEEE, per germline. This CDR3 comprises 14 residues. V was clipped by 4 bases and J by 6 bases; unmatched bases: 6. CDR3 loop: CASSPGQALNEQFF. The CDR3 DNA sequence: TGTGCCAGCAGCCCGGGACAGGCCCTCAATGAGCAGTTCTTC. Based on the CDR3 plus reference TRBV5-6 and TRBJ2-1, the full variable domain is DAGVTQSPTHLIKTRGQQVTLRCSPKSGHDTVSWYQQALGQGPQFIFQYYEEEERQRGNFPDRFSGHQFPNYSSELNVNALLLGDSALYLCASSPGQALNEQFFGPGTRLTVL.

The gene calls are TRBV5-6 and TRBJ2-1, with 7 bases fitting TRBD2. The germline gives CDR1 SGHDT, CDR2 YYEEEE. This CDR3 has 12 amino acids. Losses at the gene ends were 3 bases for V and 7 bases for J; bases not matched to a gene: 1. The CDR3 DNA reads TGTGCCAGCAGCTGGGGAGGGAATGAGCAGTTCTTC. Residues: CASSWGGNEQFF. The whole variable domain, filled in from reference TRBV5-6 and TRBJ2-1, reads DAGVTQSPTHLIKTRGQQVTLRCSPKSGHDTVSWYQQALGQGPQFIFQYYEEEERQRGNFPDRFSGHQFPNYSSELNVNALLLGDSALYLCASSWGGNEQFFGPGTRLTVL.

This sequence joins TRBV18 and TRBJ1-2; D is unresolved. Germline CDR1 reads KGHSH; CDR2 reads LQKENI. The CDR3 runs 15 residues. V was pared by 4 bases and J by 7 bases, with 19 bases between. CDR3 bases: TGTGCCAGCTCACGTCCGTTAACGCCGGTGTTTGGCTACACCTTC. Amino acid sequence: CASSRPLTPVFGYTF.

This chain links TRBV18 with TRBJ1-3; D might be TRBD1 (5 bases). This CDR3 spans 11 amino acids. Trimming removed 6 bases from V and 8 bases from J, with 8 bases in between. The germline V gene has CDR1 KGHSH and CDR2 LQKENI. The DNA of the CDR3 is TGTGCCAGCTCGCAGGGTTACACCATATATTTT. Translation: CASSQGYTIYF.

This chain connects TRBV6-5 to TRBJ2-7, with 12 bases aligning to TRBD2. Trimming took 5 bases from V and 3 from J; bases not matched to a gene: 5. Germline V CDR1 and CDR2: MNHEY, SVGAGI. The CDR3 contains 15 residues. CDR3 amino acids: CASSTLAGGFYEQYF. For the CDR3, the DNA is TGTGCCAGCAGTACTCTAGCGGGAGGGTTCTACGAGCAGTACTTC.

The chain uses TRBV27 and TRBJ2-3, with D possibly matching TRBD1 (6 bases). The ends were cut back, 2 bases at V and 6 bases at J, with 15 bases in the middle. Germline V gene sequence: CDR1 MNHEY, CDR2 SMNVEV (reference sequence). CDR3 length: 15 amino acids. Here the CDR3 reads CASSLLASRGDTQYF. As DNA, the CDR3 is TGTGCCAGCAGTTTACTAGCAAGTAGGGGGGATACGCAGTATTTT.

CDR3 in DNA: TGTGCCAGCAGTCGGACAGGGGGCGCGAGATCCCCTGGAAGTTCTAGCACAGATACGCAGTATTTT. As protein: CASSRTGGARSPGSSSTDTQYF. This chain links TRBV2 with TRBJ2-3, with TRBD1 matching 11 bases. This CDR3 comprises 22 residues. Germline lookup yields CDR1 SNHLY and CDR2 FYNNEI. V was clipped by 5 bases and J by 0 bases; unmatched bases: 22.

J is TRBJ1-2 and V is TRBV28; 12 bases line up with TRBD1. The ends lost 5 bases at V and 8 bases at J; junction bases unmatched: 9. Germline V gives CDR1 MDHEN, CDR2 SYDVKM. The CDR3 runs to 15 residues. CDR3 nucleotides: TGTGCCAGCAGTACCGGGACAGGGGGCGCGTTGGGCTACACCTTC. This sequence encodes CASSTGTGGALGYTF.

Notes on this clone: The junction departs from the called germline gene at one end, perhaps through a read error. CDR3 DNA: TGTGCCAGCAGACCCGACGACGGAGGTTCAAGGTCCTTCTTC. Protein sequence: CASRPDDGGSRSFF. The rearrangement links TRBV7-9 to TRBJ2-7, with D possibly TRBD2 on 5 matching bases. The CDR3 length is 14 residues. CDR1 is SEHNR, CDR2 FQNEAQ, per germline (reference sequence).